This T cell receptor (delta chain) stems from a study of γδ T cells in repeated Plasmodium falciparum infection. J lost 4 bases, V lost 6 bases, and 13 bases had no gene match. Germline lookup yields CDR1 GEAIGNYY and CDR2 EKD. The CDR3 runs 16 residues. TCRdb reprocessed the multiplex PCR reads through CATT. The table lists 70,000 to 95,000 delta-chain clones, more than 1.4% of them singletons, with more than 7% in the top ten. As concerns this clone: The mismatch at residue 4 between this DNA's translation and the TCRdb protein of a much larger clone likely reflects a read error; the protein shown is translated from the DNA.

Flow sorting of PBMC yielded separate Vgamma9/Vdelta2+ and Vdelta2-negative gammadelta T cell populations for bulk repertoire analysis. This chain links TRDV2 with TRDJ1; TRDD3 matches 10 bases. TCRdb leaves out the J gene; it was filled in here by matching the DNA to germline. The specimen sequenced was gamma-delta T cells from blood. This clonotype was obtained from a pool of human donors (malaria-infected and uninfected, not separated). The CDR3 DNA reads TGTGCCTGTCTCGTACTGGGGGATGTCCCTGGCGATAAACTCATCTTT. Translation: CACLVLGDVPGDKLIF.